The 20 T cell receptor beta chains below all came from one sample that was sequenced in a study of a mutant IDH1 vaccine in newly diagnosed glioma. Their target antigens are unknown. Some clones are missing from TCRdb's copy, which holds only in-frame ones; the method was immunoSEQ multiplex PCR. The table shows tens of thousands of clones, with about 81% occurring only once. The sample's time point: week 23, last vaccination. In every dose of vaccine, 300 ug of mutant IDH1 20-mer peptide was given alongside topical imiquimod. The sequencing used PBMCs, collected from a glioma patient whose treatment included an IDH1 peptide vaccine. Receptors were obtained from a woman aged 40 to 50 with glioma. Some clones in this sample may be carry-over from other donors' samples.

This clone was seen a handful of times. The chain carries TRBV13 and TRBJ1-1; 7 bases are a match to TRBD1. CDR1 and CDR2 from the germline V gene are PRHDT and FYEKMQ (reference sequence). Trimming removed 0 bases from V and 4 bases from J; junction bases left unmatched: 2. This CDR3 spans 14 amino acids. In DNA, the CDR3 is TGTGCCAGCAGCTTAGGGGCAGGGGGCACTGAAGCTTTCTTT. It codes for CASSLGAGGTEAFF.

The chain is built from TRBV7-6 and TRBJ2-7; no definite D call. Trimming pared 5 bases from V and 0 bases from J, leaving 8 bases between. Per germline, CDR1 SGHVS and CDR2 FNYEAQ. The CDR3 sequence is 13 residues long. The CDR3 DNA is TGTGCCAGCAGCCCATGGAGCTCCTACGAGCAGTACTTC. Encoded protein: CASSPWSSYEQYF.

The rearrangement joins TRBV10-2 to TRBJ2-3; D may be TRBD1 (6 bases). V dropped 7 bases and J dropped 0 bases, with 14 bases sitting between them. The CDR3 has 15 amino acids. Germline V gene data show CDR1 as WSHSY and CDR2 as SAAADI. CDR3 protein: CASIQSGASTDTQYF. The CDR3 DNA sequence: TGCGCCAGCATCCAGTCAGGGGCTAGCACAGATACGCAGTATTTT.

The chain recombines TRBV5-1 with TRBJ2-2; 7 bases line up with TRBD2. V was pared by 5 bases and J by 2 bases, with 6 bases of the junction left unmatched. Per the germline V gene, CDR1 is SGHRS and CDR2 is YFSETQ. The CDR3 has 15 residues. The CDR3 reads CASRAAGVNTGELFF. The CDR3 coding sequence is TGCGCCAGCAGAGCCGCGGGGGTAAACACCGGGGAGCTGTTTTTT.

This chain uses TRBV28 with TRBJ2-2; 11 nucleotides line up with TRBD1. The CDR3 loop spans 15 amino acids. The germline CDR1 and CDR2 sequences are MDHEN and SYDVKM. V shed 6 bases, J shed 8 bases, and the junction held 8 bases outside the gene matches. The CDR3 nucleotides read TGTGCCAGCAGCCTAAGGACAGGGGGCCCGGGGGAGCTGTTTTTT. As protein: CASSLRTGGPGELFF.

The chain recombines TRBV6-5 with TRBJ2-7, with D possibly being TRBD2 (6 bases). CDR3 length: 15 residues. Trimming shortened V by 3 bases and J by 0 bases, and 12 bases separated the two germline ends. Per germline, CDR1 MNHEY and CDR2 SVGAGI. DNA for the CDR3: TGTGCCAGCAGTTATCTCGGGACTGCCTCCTACGAGCAGTACTTC. Its protein product is CASSYLGTASYEQYF.

The chain couples TRBV5-4 to TRBJ2-5; 7 nucleotides align to TRBD1. Losses at the gene ends were 4 bases for V and 2 bases for J; bases not matched to a gene: 8. CDR1 and CDR2 (germline): SGHNT, YYREEE (reference sequence). The CDR3 consists of 15 residues. The CDR3 DNA sequence: TGTGCCAGCAGCCTTACAGGGGCCGGTCAAGAGACCCAGTACTTC. This gives the protein CASSLTGAGQETQYF.

This chain uses TRBV30 with TRBJ2-4; the D is unclear. Trimming took 0 bases from V and 0 from J, leaving 6 bases between them. This CDR3 is built from 14 residues. Germline CDR1 is GTSNPN and CDR2 is SVGIG (reference sequence). CDR3 region: CAWSVSLAKNIQYF. CDR3 sequence (DNA): TGTGCCTGGAGTGTATCCCTAGCCAAAAACATTCAGTACTTC.

This clone has a handful of counts. The genes are TRBV5-5 and TRBJ1-2; D gene unclear. The CDR3 has 14 amino acids. Trimming shortened V by 4 bases and J by 2 bases, and 12 bases separated the two germline ends. Germline values: CDR1 SGHKS, CDR2 YYEKEE (reference sequence). CDR3 DNA: TGTGCCAGCAGCCTACGACCGAGAAACTATGGCTACACCTTC. Residues: CASSLRPRNYGYTF. Combining the CDR3 with reference TRBV5-5 and TRBJ1-2 gives the whole variable domain DAGVTQSPTHLIKTRGQQVTLRCSPISGHKSVSWYQQVLGQGPQFIFQYYEKEERGRGNFPDRFSARQFPNYSSELNVNALLLGDSALYLCASSLRPRNYGYTFGSGTRLTVV.

This clone was seen a few times. This chain links TRBV4-1 with TRBJ1-3; perhaps TRBD1 as D (5 bases). The CDR3 is made up of 16 amino acids. V gave up 4 bases and J gave up 8 bases, with 21 bases separating them. In germline, CDR1 is MGHRA, CDR2 YSYEKL. DNA for the CDR3: TGCGCCAGCAGCCCGTTAGCGTCCAGGGCAGCGGACACCATATATTTT. Protein sequence: CASSPLASRAADTIYF.

The chain recombines TRBV4-3 with TRBJ2-4; D not resolved. The germline gives CDR1 LGHNA, CDR2 YSLEER. V was pared by 4 bases and J by 0 bases, with 7 bases between. The CDR3 has 14 amino acids. The CDR3 is CASSPGLAKNIQYF. CDR3 DNA sequence: TGCGCCAGCAGCCCGGGTCTAGCCAAAAACATTCAGTACTTC.

The gene calls are TRBV13 and TRBJ1-2; D unresolved. The germline CDR1 and CDR2 sequences are PRHDT and FYEKMQ (reference sequence). Trimming removed 1 base from V and 4 bases from J, with 13 bases in between. The CDR3 is 15 amino acids. This CDR3 is CASSLAPVDCYGYTF. CDR3 DNA sequence: TGTGCCAGCAGCTTAGCACCCGTGGACTGCTATGGCTACACCTTC. Together with reference TRBV13 and TRBJ1-2, the CDR3 gives the full variable domain: AAGVIQSPRHLIKEKRETATLKCYPIPRHDTVYWYQQGPGQDPQFLISFYEKMQSDKGSIPDRFSAQQFSDYHSELNMSSLELGDSALYFCASSLAPVDCYGYTFGSGTRLTVV.

The chain couples TRBV30 to TRBJ1-3; D call uncertain. Looked up from germline, CDR1 is GTSNPN and CDR2 is SVGIG (reference sequence). V lost 0 bases and J 3 bases, leaving 9 bases between the germline ends. The CDR3 contains 14 residues. CDR3 nucleotide sequence: TGTGCCTGGAGTGTACTAGGCGGTGGAAACACCATATATTTT. This sequence encodes CAWSVLGGGNTIYF.

The CDR3, as DNA: TGCGCCAGCAGCCAAGGAGGGACAGGCTTCTCTGGGGCCAACGTCCTGACTTTC. Protein sequence: CASSQGGTGFSGANVLTF. The chain combines TRBV4-1 with TRBJ2-6, with 8 bases aligning to TRBD1. Germline V lookup: CDR1 MGHRA, CDR2 YSYEKL. CDR3 length equals 18 residues. Trimming took 1 base from V and 0 from J; bases not matched to a gene: 5.

The chain recombines TRBV27 with TRBJ2-5, with D perhaps being TRBD1 or TRBD2 (5 bases each). The CDR3 spans 16 residues. Germline values: CDR1 MNHEY, CDR2 SMNVEV (reference sequence). Trimming pared 5 bases from V and 9 bases from J, leaving 25 bases between. In DNA form, the CDR3 reads TGTGCCAGCAGTGTCGCTCCGGGACGGGTCGGGCTGGCCCAGTACTTC. It is translated as CASSVAPGRVGLAQYF.

This CDR3 reads CASTYADRGSQPQHF. CDR3 DNA: TGTGCCAGCACCTATGCCGACAGGGGAAGTCAGCCCCAGCATTTT. V usage is TRBV2 and J usage is TRBJ1-5, with TRBD1 matching over 8 bases. CDR1 SNHLY and CDR2 FYNNEI come from the germline V gene. V was clipped by 7 bases and J by 6 bases; unmatched bases: 11. The CDR3 runs to 15 residues.

The chain links TRBV27 to TRBJ1-5; 7 bases fit TRBD1. Losses at the gene ends were 3 bases for V and 2 bases for J; bases not matched to a gene: 10. CDR3 size: 17 residues. Germline assignment: CDR1 MNHEY and CDR2 SMNVEV (reference sequence). CDR3 region: CASSFSYRGRGNQPQHF. The CDR3 nucleotides are TGTGCCAGCAGTTTCTCGTACAGGGGTAGAGGCAATCAGCCCCAGCATTTT.

The V gene is TRBV4-3, the J gene TRBJ2-5, with TRBD2 matching 16 bases. This CDR3 has 18 amino acids. Germline V CDR1 and CDR2: LGHNA, YSLEER. V shed 4 bases, J shed 5 bases, and the junction held 10 bases outside the gene matches. In DNA, the CDR3 is TGCGCCAGCAGCCTGGCGGGGGGACTAGCGGGGGGGCGGGAGACCCAGTACTTC. Its protein product is CASSLAGGLAGGRETQYF.

This chain links TRBV9 with TRBJ1-2, with a tentative D call TRBD1 (5 bases). CDR3 length equals 13 residues. Germline V CDR1 and CDR2: SGDLS, YYNGEE. The V end lost 7 bases, the J end lost 4 bases, and 14 bases lay between the germline ends. This CDR3 reads CASSDSLIYGYTF. As DNA, the CDR3 is TGTGCCAGCTCCGACAGCCTTATCTATGGCTACACCTTC.

This sequence joins TRBV9 and TRBJ2-3; 7 bases are a match to TRBD1. Germline trimming cut 6 bases from V and 0 bases from J; bases unmatched to any gene: 10. Germline CDR1 and CDR2: SGDLS and YYNGEE. The length of the CDR3 is 16 residues. This CDR3 reads CASTHGTATSTDTQYF. The CDR3, as DNA: TGTGCCAGCACCCATGGGACAGCGACGAGCACAGATACGCAGTATTTT. Supplemented by reference TRBV9 and TRBJ2-3, the full variable domain reads DSGVTQTPKHLITATGQRVTLRCSPRSGDLSVYWYQQSLDQGLQFLIQYYNGEERAKGNILERFSAQQFPDLHSELNLSSLELGDSALYFCASTHGTATSTDTQYFGPGTRLTVL.